This T cell receptor (beta chain) was identified in a study of blood T cells in healthy people across ages. The germline V gene encodes CDR1 MNHEY and CDR2 SVGEGT. CDR3 length: 13 residues. V lost 5 bases, J lost 7 bases, and 4 bases stayed unmatched. Together with a sample-barcoded 5' primer, a J-beta primer mix was included in a second PCR lasting about 6 to 11 cycles. Template switching added a 12-random-nucleotide identifier to every cDNA molecule. MiXCR, applied by TCRdb to the 5' RACE reads, yields one record per CDR3 protein. Of roughly 1.9 million distinct CDR3 sequences in the sample, about two fifths were seen once. General observations from the study: Whereas aged donors had fewer naive CD4+ cells, long-lived donors had more of them and higher diversity. A roughly linear age-dependent decrease characterized TCR beta diversity per million T cells.

This clonotype was counted between two and nine times. Its antigen is as yet unknown. The receptor's source is a human donor in good health. This chain connects TRBV6-2 or TRBV6-3 to TRBJ1-5, with 8 positions matching TRBD1. The specimen sequenced was blood. Written as DNA, the CDR3 is TGTGCCAGCAGTAGGACAGGGATCCAGCCCCAGCATTTT. This encodes CASSRTGIQPQHF.